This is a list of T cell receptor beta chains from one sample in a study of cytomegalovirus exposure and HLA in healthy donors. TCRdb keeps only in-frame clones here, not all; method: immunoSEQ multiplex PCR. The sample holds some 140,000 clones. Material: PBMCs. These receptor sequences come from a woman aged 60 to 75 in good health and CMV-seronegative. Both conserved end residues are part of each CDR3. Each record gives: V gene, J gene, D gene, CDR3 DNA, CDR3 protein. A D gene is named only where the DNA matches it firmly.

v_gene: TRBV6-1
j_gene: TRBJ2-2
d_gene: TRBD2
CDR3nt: TGTGCCAGCAACAGACGGGAGGGAGGCGGGGAGCTGTTTTTT
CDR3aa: CASNRREGGGELFF

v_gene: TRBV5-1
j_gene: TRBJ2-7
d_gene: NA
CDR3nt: TGCGCCAGCAGCTGGGGAGGACAGGCGGCGGAAAGGTCCGAGCAGTACTTC
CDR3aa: CASSWGGQAAERSEQYF

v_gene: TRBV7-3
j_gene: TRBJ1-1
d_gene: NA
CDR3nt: TGTGCCAGCAGCACCGGGAACACTGAAGCTTTCTTT
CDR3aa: CASSTGNTEAFF

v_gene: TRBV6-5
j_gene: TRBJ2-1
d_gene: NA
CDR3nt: TGTGCCAGCAGTTATAGCGGCTACAATGAGCAGTTCTTC
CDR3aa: CASSYSGYNEQFF

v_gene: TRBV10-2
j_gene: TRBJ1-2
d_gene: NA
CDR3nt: TGCGCCAGCAGTGAGTCGACCAGGGTGGCTAACTATGGCTACACCTTC
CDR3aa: CASSESTRVANYGYTF

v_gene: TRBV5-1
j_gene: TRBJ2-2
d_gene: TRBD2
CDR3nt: TGCGCCAGCAGCTCCCCGAAGCGGGGGGGCGGCACCGGGGAGCTGTTTTTT
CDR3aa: CASSSPKRGGGTGELFF

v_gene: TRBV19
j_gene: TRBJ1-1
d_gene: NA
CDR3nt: TGTGCCAGTTGGGGCGGGGGGCGCAGGATGAACACTGAAGCTTTCTTT
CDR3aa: CASWGGGRRMNTEAFF

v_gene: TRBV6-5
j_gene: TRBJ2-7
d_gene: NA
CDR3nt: TGTGCCAGCAGTCAGGAAGTCCCTGGGGGGAAGCAGTACTTC
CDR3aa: CASSQEVPGGKQYF

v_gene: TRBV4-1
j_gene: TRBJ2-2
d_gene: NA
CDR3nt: TGCGCCAGCAGCCCGGGGGGCACGAGGGCCGGGGAGCTGTTTTTT
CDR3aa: CASSPGGTRAGELFF

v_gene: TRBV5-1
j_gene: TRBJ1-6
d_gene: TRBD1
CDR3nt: TGCGCCAGCACCCAAGGACAGGGTAGCTCACCCCTCCACTTT
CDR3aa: CASTQGQGSSPLHF

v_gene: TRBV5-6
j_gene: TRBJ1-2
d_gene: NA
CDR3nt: TGTGCCAGCAGCCATACTTCCTCGGTGGGCGGCTACACCTTC
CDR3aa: CASSHTSSVGGYTF

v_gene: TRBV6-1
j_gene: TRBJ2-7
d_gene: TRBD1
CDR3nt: TGTGCCAGCAGAGTACCGGGACAGTACTCCTACGAGCAGTACTTC
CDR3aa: CASRVPGQYSYEQYF

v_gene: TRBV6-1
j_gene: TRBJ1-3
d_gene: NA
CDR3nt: TGTGCCAGCAGGGTCCTTGAGGGAGGAAACACCATATATTTT
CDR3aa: CASRVLEGGNTIYF

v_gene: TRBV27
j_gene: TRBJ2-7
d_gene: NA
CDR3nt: TGTGCCAGCAGTTTGGCCGGGCAGGGGTACGAGCAGTACTTC
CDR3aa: CASSLAGQGYEQYF

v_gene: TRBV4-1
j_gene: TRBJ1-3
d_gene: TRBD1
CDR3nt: TGCGCCAGCACCTCCTTAGGGGGCCGGGGAAACACCATATATTTT
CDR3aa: CASTSLGGRGNTIYF

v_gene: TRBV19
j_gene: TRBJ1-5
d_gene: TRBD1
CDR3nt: TGTGCCAGCCGTGACAGGGGGCTTCAGCCCCAGCATTTT
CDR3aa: CASRDRGLQPQHF

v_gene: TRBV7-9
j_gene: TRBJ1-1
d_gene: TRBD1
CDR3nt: TGTGCCAGCAGCTTAGCGCCGGGACAGGGGGACACTGAAGCTTTCTTT
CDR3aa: CASSLAPGQGDTEAFF

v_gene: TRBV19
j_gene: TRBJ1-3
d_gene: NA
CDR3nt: TGTGCCAGTAGTATGCCGGGACTGACAAGAAACACCATATATTTT
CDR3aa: CASSMPGLTRNTIYF

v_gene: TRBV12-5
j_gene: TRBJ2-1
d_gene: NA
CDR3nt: TGTGCTAGTGGTACCGTCGCCGGGGAGAGCTATGAGCAGTTCTTC
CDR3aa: CASGTVAGESYEQFF

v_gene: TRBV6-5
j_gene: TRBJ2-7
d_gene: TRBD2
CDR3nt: TGTGCCAGCAGAATAGCGGGAGTAGGTTACGAGCAGTACTTC
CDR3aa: CASRIAGVGYEQYF

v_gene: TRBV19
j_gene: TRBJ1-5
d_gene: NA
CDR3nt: TGTGCCAGTAGTATGCCGGGGAATCAGCCCCAGCATTTT
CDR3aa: CASSMPGNQPQHF

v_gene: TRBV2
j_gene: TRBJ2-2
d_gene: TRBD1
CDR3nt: TGTGCCAGCAGCCGGACAGGGAACACCGGGGAGCTGTTTTTT
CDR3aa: CASSRTGNTGELFF

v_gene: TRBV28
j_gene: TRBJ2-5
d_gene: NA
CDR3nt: TGTGCCAGCAGCCAGGGGAGCCGGACAGAGACCCAGTACTTC
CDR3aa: CASSQGSRTETQYF

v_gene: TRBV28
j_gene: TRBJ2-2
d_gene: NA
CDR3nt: TGTGCCAGCAGTCTATTCCCTGCCGGGGAGCTGTTTTTT
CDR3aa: CASSLFPAGELFF

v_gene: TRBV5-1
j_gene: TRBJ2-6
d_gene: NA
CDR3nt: TGCGCCAGCAGCTTGTACGGGGAAGATGGGGCCAACGTCCTGACTTTC
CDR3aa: CASSLYGEDGANVLTF

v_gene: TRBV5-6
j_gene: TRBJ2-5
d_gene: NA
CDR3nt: TGTGCCAGCAGCGCAGCCCCAGGGCGAGGTTTAGAGACCCAGTACTTC
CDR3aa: CASSAAPGRGLETQYF

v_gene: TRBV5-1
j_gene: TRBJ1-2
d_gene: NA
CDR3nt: TGCGCCAGCAGCTTGGAGGAGGGAGACTATGGCTACACCTTC
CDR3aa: CASSLEEGDYGYTF